The present T cell receptor (beta chain) was sequenced within a study of T cell clonality in common variable immunodeficiency. This CDR3 contains 11 residues. Between the trimmed V and J ends, which lost 8 bases and 9 bases, there was a span of 10 bases. CDR1 and CDR2 (germline): KGHSH, LQKENI. This clone has ten or more counts. Its target is unknown. The CDR3 is cut off 3 residues early in the read; its end comes from the germline J gene. Whole-study results and caveats: Compared with controls, CVID subjects had fewer shared TCRbeta clones.

The assay was immunoSEQ multiplex PCR, and TCRdb's table has in-frame clones only and misses some. In total the sample includes fewer than 75,000 clones, none of them seen once. V and J are TRBV18 and TRBJ2-2; D unclear. The sequence derives from a person between 18 and 75 years old in good health. The sample comprised peripheral blood mononuclear cells. The CDR3 sequence: CASARGRELFF. The DNA read from the CDR3 is TGTGCCAGCGCCCGCGGTCGGGAG.